This T cell receptor (beta chain) was sequenced for a study of T-cell reconstitution after alpha-beta-depleted transplantation in children. V shed 3 bases and J shed 0 bases, with 17 bases lying between them. Germline V gives CDR1 SGDLS, CDR2 YYNGEE. CDR3 length: 17 residues. This clonotype was recorded a few times. Unique molecular identifiers were used in preparing the TCRbeta library. Each CDR3 protein is one row after TCRdb ran MiXCR on the PCR reads. Altogether a few hundred thousand distinct CDR3 sequences are present, 10% to 15% being singletons, with the ten largest covering approximately 4.3%.

V gene TRBV9 combines with J gene TRBJ2-3; tentatively, D is TRBD2 (5 bases). The TCR was taken from a human donor who donated a stem cell graft to a child with Fanconi anemia. This specimen consisted of PBMCs, obtained from the stem cell graft. The CDR3: CASSAQVRGPSTDTQYF. The CDR3 DNA follows: TGTGCCAGCAGCGCCCAGGTACGGGGTCCTAGCACAGATACGCAGTATTTT.